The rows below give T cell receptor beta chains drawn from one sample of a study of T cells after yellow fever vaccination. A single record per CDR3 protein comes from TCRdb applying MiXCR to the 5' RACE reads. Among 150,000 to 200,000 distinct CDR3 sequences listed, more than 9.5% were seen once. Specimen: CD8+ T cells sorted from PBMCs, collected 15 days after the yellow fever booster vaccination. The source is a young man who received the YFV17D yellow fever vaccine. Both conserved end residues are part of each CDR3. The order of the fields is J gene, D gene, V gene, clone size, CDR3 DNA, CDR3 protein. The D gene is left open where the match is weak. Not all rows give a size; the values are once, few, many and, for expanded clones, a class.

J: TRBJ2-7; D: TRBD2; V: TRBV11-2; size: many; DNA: TGTGCCAGCAGCGTTCCGGGACTAGCGGAGCAGTACTTC; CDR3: CASSVPGLAEQYF
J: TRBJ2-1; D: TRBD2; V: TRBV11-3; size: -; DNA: TGTGCCAGCAGCGGCGCGGGGGGCCGATCGCCCTACAATGAGCAGTTCTTC; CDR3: CASSGAGGRSPYNEQFF
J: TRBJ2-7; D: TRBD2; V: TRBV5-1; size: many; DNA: TGTGCCAGCAGTTTGACGGGGGGGCCGTACGAGCAGTACTTC; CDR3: CASSLTGGPYEQYF
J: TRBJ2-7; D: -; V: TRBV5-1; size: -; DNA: TGCGCCAGCAGCTGGAGGGCAGGCGAGCAGTACTTC; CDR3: CASSWRAGEQYF
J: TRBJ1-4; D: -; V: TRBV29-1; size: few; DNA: TGCAGCGGGATTCTGTTAGGAAAACTGTTTTTT; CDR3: CSGILLGKLFF
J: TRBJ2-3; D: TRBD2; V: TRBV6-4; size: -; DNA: TGTGCCAGCAGTGCCTCGAGCGGGGGGGCAGATACGCAGTATTTT; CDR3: CASSASSGGADTQYF
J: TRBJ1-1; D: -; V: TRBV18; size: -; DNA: TGTGCCAGCTCACCACCGTTGGTTTACAGGGAGTGGGGGGATTATGAAGCTTTCTTT; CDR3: CASSPPLVYREWGDYEAFF
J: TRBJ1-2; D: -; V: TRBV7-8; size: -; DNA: TGTGCCAGCAGCTTAGCCCTAACAGGGAGAAATGGCTACACCTTC; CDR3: CASSLALTGRNGYTF
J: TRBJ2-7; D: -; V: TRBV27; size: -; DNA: TGTGCCAGCAGCCCCGACGGCTCCTACGAGCAGTACTTC; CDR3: CASSPDGSYEQYF
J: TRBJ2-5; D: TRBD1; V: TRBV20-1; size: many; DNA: TGCAGTGCTCCGACAGGGGGAGAGACCCAGTACTTC; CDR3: CSAPTGGETQYF